These T cell receptor beta chains were read from a single sample in a study of T cell responses to AZD1222 COVID-19 vaccine. Data came from immunoSEQ multiplex PCR; TCRdb stores just in-frame clones and leaves some out. The table has 70,000 to 95,000 clones, around 80% seen once; the top ten hold 22%. Source: peripheral blood, taken on day 0 of AZD1222 vaccination. The receptors here all came from an adult in good health. Each CDR3 is given with its conserved first and last residue. The D gene is left open where the match is weak. Size is omitted from some rows. Given values are once, few, many or a class for expanded clones.

d_gene: TRBD1; abundance: NA; v_gene: TRBV5-4; j_gene: TRBJ2-6; CDR3aa: CASTNPGQESSGANVLTF; CDR3nt: TGTGCCAGCACCAACCCTGGACAGGAGAGCTCTGGGGCCAACGTCCTGACTTTC
d_gene: TRBD1; abundance: NA; v_gene: TRBV29-1; j_gene: TRBJ1-1; CDR3aa: CSTSPGQGATFF; CDR3nt: TGCAGCACCTCGCCGGGACAGGGGGCAACTTTCTTT
d_gene: NA; abundance: once; v_gene: TRBV5-5; j_gene: TRBJ2-2; CDR3aa: CASSLLFMGELFF; CDR3nt: TGTGCCAGCAGCTTACTTTTCATGGGGGAGCTGTTTTTT
d_gene: NA; abundance: NA; v_gene: TRBV28; j_gene: TRBJ1-2; CDR3aa: CASREGLKEGGYTF; CDR3nt: TGTGCCAGCAGGGAAGGTTTAAAGGAGGGGGGCTACACCTTC
d_gene: NA; abundance: NA; v_gene: TRBV7-9; j_gene: TRBJ2-3; CDR3aa: CASSLGGTHLTDTQYF; CDR3nt: TGTGCCAGCAGCTTAGGTGGGACTCACCTCACAGATACGCAGTATTTT
d_gene: TRBD1; abundance: NA; v_gene: TRBV15; j_gene: TRBJ1-2; CDR3aa: CATSNQQGTYGYTF; CDR3nt: TGTGCCACCAGCAACCAACAGGGGACCTATGGCTACACCTTC
d_gene: NA; abundance: NA; v_gene: TRBV6-1; j_gene: TRBJ1-2; CDR3aa: CASSEATDHYTF; CDR3nt: TGTGCCAGCAGTGAAGCGACAGATCACTACACCTTC
d_gene: NA; abundance: NA; v_gene: TRBV7-8; j_gene: TRBJ2-3; CDR3aa: CASSLVGGADTQYF; CDR3nt: TGTGCCAGCAGCTTAGTGGGGGGAGCGGATACGCAGTATTTT
d_gene: TRBD1; abundance: NA; v_gene: TRBV6-5; j_gene: TRBJ1-3; CDR3aa: CASSGQGRVRNTIYF; CDR3nt: TGTGCCAGCAGCGGACAGGGGAGAGTGAGGAACACCATATATTTT
d_gene: NA; abundance: NA; v_gene: TRBV5-1; j_gene: TRBJ1-5; CDR3aa: CASSLGFLGSNQPQHF; CDR3nt: TGCGCCAGCAGCTTGGGTTTCCTCGGTAGCAATCAGCCCCAGCATTTT
d_gene: NA; abundance: NA; v_gene: TRBV6-1; j_gene: TRBJ1-2; CDR3aa: CASSEFKGPGGYTF; CDR3nt: TGTGCCAGCAGTGAGTTTAAGGGGCCGGGTGGCTACACCTTC
d_gene: NA; abundance: NA; v_gene: TRBV11-3; j_gene: TRBJ2-1; CDR3aa: CASSFSTSSYNEQFF; CDR3nt: TGTGCCAGCAGCTTCTCGACTAGCTCCTACAATGAGCAGTTCTTC
d_gene: NA; abundance: few; v_gene: TRBV2; j_gene: TRBJ2-7; CDR3aa: CASGREYEQYF; CDR3nt: TGTGCCAGCGGACGGGAATACGAGCAGTACTTC
d_gene: NA; abundance: NA; v_gene: TRBV4-1; j_gene: TRBJ1-1; CDR3aa: CASCEEMNTEAFF; CDR3nt: TGCGCCAGCTGCGAAGAGATGAACACTGAAGCTTTCTTT
d_gene: NA; abundance: NA; v_gene: TRBV12-2; j_gene: TRBJ1-5; CDR3aa: CASRLVGNQPQHF; CDR3nt: TGTGCAAGTCGCTTAGTAGGAAATCAGCCCCAGCATTTT
d_gene: NA; abundance: NA; v_gene: TRBV19; j_gene: TRBJ1-2; CDR3aa: CASSISLGGGYTF; CDR3nt: TGTGCCAGTAGTATATCCTTGGGAGGGGGCTACACCTTC
d_gene: NA; abundance: NA; v_gene: TRBV7-2; j_gene: TRBJ2-5; CDR3aa: CASSLSGFSRVETQYF; CDR3nt: TGTGCCAGCAGCTTATCGGGGTTCTCTCGAGTGGAGACCCAGTACTTC
d_gene: NA; abundance: once; v_gene: TRBV3-1/TRBV3-2; j_gene: TRBJ1-4; CDR3aa: CASSSRHHNEKLFF; CDR3nt: TGTGCCAGCAGCTCGCGACATCATAATGAAAAACTGTTTTTT
d_gene: NA; abundance: NA; v_gene: TRBV7-9; j_gene: TRBJ1-1; CDR3aa: CASSPDLFLNTEAFF; CDR3nt: TGTGCCAGCAGCCCCGACCTTTTTTTGAACACTGAAGCTTTCTTT
d_gene: NA; abundance: NA; v_gene: TRBV18; j_gene: TRBJ1-3; CDR3aa: CASSPSPGGSGNTIYF; CDR3nt: TGTGCCAGCTCACCTTCCCCGGGAGGCTCTGGAAACACCATATATTTT